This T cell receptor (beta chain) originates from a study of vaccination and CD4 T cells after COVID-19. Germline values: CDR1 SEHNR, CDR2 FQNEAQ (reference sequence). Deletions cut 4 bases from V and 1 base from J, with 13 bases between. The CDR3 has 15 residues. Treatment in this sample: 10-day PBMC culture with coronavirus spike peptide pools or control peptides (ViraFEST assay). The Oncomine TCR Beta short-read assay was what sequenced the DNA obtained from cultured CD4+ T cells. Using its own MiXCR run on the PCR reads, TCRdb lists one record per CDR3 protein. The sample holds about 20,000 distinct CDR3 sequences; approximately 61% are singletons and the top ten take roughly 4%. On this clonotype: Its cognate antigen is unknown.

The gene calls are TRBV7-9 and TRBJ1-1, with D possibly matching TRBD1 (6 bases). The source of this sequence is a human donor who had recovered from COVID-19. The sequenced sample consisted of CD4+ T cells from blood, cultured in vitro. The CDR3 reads CASSSGTLSNTEAFF. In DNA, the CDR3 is TGTGCCAGCAGCTCCGGGACACTTTCGAACACTGAAGCTTTCTTT.